One and the same sample provided the 23 T cell receptor beta chains below, sequenced in a study of T-cell reconstitution after alpha-beta-depleted transplantation in children. Unique molecular identifiers were incorporated during preparation of the TCRbeta library. TCRdb redid the calling of the PCR reads with MiXCR, one entry per CDR3 protein. Here the sample spans around 94,000 distinct CDR3 sequences, 4.5% to 7.5% being singletons. The material sequenced was PBMCs, mostly from graft donor cells, taken 60 days after TCRalphabeta/CD19-depleted stem cell transplant. These receptor sequences come from a female patient aged 2-9 years who had a stem cell transplant for Fanconi anemia, so the T cells may come from the graft donor.

This clonotype was observed a handful of times. V and J are TRBV7-3 and TRBJ2-1, with D tentatively TRBD2 (5 bases). The CDR3 loop spans 13 amino acids. Germline assignment: CDR1 SGHTA and CDR2 FQGTGA. V was trimmed by 1 base and J by 6 bases, leaving 7 bases between them. The CDR3 DNA sequence: TGTGCCAGCAGCTTAATCCGGGGCAATGAGCAGTTCTTC. Residues: CASSLIRGNEQFF.

In its sample, this clonotype was seen many times. The chain has TRBV27 and TRBJ2-2; 8 bases line up with TRBD1. The CDR3 runs 15 residues. Germline assignment: CDR1 MNHEY and CDR2 SMNVEV (reference sequence). V shed 8 bases, J shed 1 base, and the junction held 6 bases outside the gene matches. CDR3 region: CASGKDRVNTGELFF. The CDR3 DNA follows: TGTGCCAGCGGCAAGGACAGGGTGAACACCGGGGAGCTGTTTTTT.

This clonotype was detected a few times. The V and J genes are TRBV27 and TRBJ2-7; TRBD2 aligns across 9 bases. The length of the CDR3 is 17 residues. CDR1 and CDR2 (germline): MNHEY, SMNVEV (reference sequence). J lost 2 bases, V lost 3 bases, and 11 bases had no gene match. This chain's CDR3 is CASSFFSRLAVPYEQYF. CDR3 DNA: TGTGCCAGCAGTTTTTTCTCTCGACTAGCGGTACCCTACGAGCAGTACTTC.

This clonotype was seen many times. V is TRBV29-1 and J is TRBJ1-2; D remains ambiguous. Between the trimmed V and J ends, which lost 6 bases and 4 bases, there was a span of 15 bases. Per the germline V gene, CDR1 is SQVTM and CDR2 is ANQGSEA. This CDR3 contains 13 residues. The CDR3 bases are TGCAGCGTGGGAGCCGGACGGCCCTATGGCTACACCTTC. Protein: CSVGAGRPYGYTF.

This clonotype was recorded many times. The J gene is TRBJ2-2, the V gene TRBV20-1, with 8 bases fitting TRBD1. There are 16 residues in the CDR3. Germline V CDR1 and CDR2: DFQATT, SNEGSKA (reference sequence). V lost 6 bases, J lost 4 bases, and 13 bases stayed unmatched. This CDR3 is CSASSAQGAGTGELFF. DNA of the CDR3: TGCAGTGCAAGTTCAGCTCAGGGGGCGGGCACCGGGGAGCTGTTTTTT.

There are a few counts of this clonotype. V gene TRBV20-1 combines with J gene TRBJ2-3; D is possibly TRBD2 (6 bases). CDR1 is DFQATT and CDR2 is SNEGSKA in the germline V gene (reference sequence). V lost 0 bases, J lost 3 bases, and 10 bases lay in between. The length of the CDR3 is 14 residues. In nucleotides, the CDR3 is TGCAGTGCTAGAGATGGGACTTTTACAGATACGCAGTATTTT. This translates into CSARDGTFTDTQYF.

In its sample, this clonotype was seen a few times. The chain carries TRBV18 and TRBJ2-3; the D is unclear. The CDR3 length is 12 residues. V lost 3 bases, J lost 4 bases, and 5 bases lay in between. Germline V gene sequence: CDR1 KGHSH, CDR2 LQKENI. The DNA for the CDR3 is TGTGCCAGCTCACCTCAGGCAGATACGCAGTATTTT. It yields the protein CASSPQADTQYF.

This clonotype was seen repeatedly, ten times or more. The genes are TRBV5-1 and TRBJ1-2, with TRBD1 as a possible D gene (6 bases). V lost 0 bases to trimming and J lost 4 bases, with 10 bases between them. Germline CDR1 is SGHRS and CDR2 is YFSETQ. The CDR3 extends over 14 amino acids. The CDR3 region has the DNA TGCGCCAGCAGCTTGGGGGACAACACCTATGGCTACACCTTC. As protein: CASSLGDNTYGYTF.

In this sample, this clonotype turned up a few times. The chain links TRBV18 to TRBJ1-3, with D tentatively TRBD1 (5 bases). V was trimmed by 8 bases and J by 8 bases, leaving 16 bases between them. The germline gives CDR1 KGHSH, CDR2 LQKENI. The CDR3 is made up of 13 amino acids. The CDR3 region is CASTAGREDTIYF. In DNA, the CDR3 is TGTGCCAGCACCGCGGGGCGCGAGGACACCATATATTTT. Using reference TRBV18 and TRBJ1-3 for the parts outside the CDR3, the full variable domain is NAGVMQNPRHLVRRRGQEARLRCSPMKGHSHVYWYRQLPEEGLKFMVYLQKENIIDESGMPKERFSAEFPKEGPSILRIQQVVRGDSAAYFCASTAGREDTIYFGEGSWLTVV.

This clonotype was seen repeatedly, ten times or more. The chain carries TRBV5-1 and TRBJ2-5; possible D gene TRBD2, 6 bases. CDR3 size: 14 residues. V dropped 4 bases and J dropped 2 bases, with 12 bases sitting between them. In germline, CDR1 is SGHRS, CDR2 YFSETQ. The CDR3 region is CASSGGLAQETQYF. The CDR3 bases are TGCGCCAGCAGCGGGGGACTGGCGCAAGAGACCCAGTACTTC.

This clonotype was recorded a few times. The J gene is TRBJ2-1, the V gene TRBV24-1, with TRBD1 matching 8 bases. Germline V lookup: CDR1 KGHDR, CDR2 SFDVKD. The ends lost 0 bases at V and 3 bases at J; junction bases unmatched: 3. The CDR3 consists of 16 residues. The CDR3 DNA sequence: TGTGCCACCAGTGATTTGCAGGGGGCCAACTACAATGAGCAGTTCTTC. Its protein product is CATSDLQGANYNEQFF.

This chain joins TRBV5-1 and TRBJ2-7; TRBD1 matches at 7 bases. V lost 3 bases, J lost 0 bases, and 3 bases stayed unmatched. The germline gives CDR1 SGHRS, CDR2 YFSETQ. This CDR3 spans 14 amino acids. The CDR3 loop reads CASSWGTVSYEQYF. CDR3 nucleotides: TGCGCCAGCAGCTGGGGGACAGTCTCCTACGAGCAGTACTTC. Full variable domain (missing parts from reference TRBV5-1 and TRBJ2-7): KAGVTQTPRYLIKTRGQQVTLSCSPISGHRSVSWYQQTPGQGLQFLFEYFSETQRNKGNFPGRFSGRQFSNSRSEMNVSTLELGDSALYLCASSWGTVSYEQYFGPGTRLTVT.

The rearrangement links TRBV18 to TRBJ2-1, with TRBD2 as a possible D gene (5 bases). Per the germline V gene, CDR1 is KGHSH and CDR2 is LQKENI. Trimming took 4 bases from V and 10 from J, leaving 11 bases between them. This CDR3 has 12 amino acids. The DNA of the CDR3 is TGTGCCAGCTCACATCGACTACAAGAGCAGTTCTTC. Encoded protein: CASSHRLQEQFF.

This clonotype was recorded at least ten times. The chain recombines TRBV5-5 with TRBJ2-1; no definite D call. Between the trimmed V and J ends, which lost 3 bases and 8 bases, there was a span of 6 bases. Germline CDR1 and CDR2: SGHKS and YYEKEE (reference sequence). The CDR3 totals 11 residues. CDR3 sequence reads: CASSSVYEQFF. In DNA, the CDR3 is TGTGCCAGCAGCTCCGTCTATGAGCAGTTCTTC.

This clonotype came up many times. The chain recombines TRBV2 with TRBJ2-7; either TRBD1 or TRBD2 may fit D (5 bases each). The CDR3 consists of 14 residues. The V and J ends lost 5 bases and 1 base respectively, with 12 bases between them. The germline CDR1 and CDR2 sequences are SNHLY and FYNNEI. CDR3 nucleotide sequence: TGTGCCAGCAGTAGTAGCGAGGGGTCCTACGAGCAGTACTTC. Protein sequence: CASSSSEGSYEQYF.

The chain has TRBV3-1 and TRBJ1-1, with 10 bases fitting TRBD1. Germline trimming cut 6 bases from V and 1 base from J; bases unmatched to any gene: 14. This CDR3 is 18 amino acids long. Germline CDR1 is LGHDT and CDR2 is YNNKEL (reference sequence). The CDR3 DNA sequence: TGTGCCAGCAGTTTGGGGACGGGACAGGGGTGGAAGAACACTGAAGCTTTCTTT. Translation: CASSLGTGQGWKNTEAFF.

The rearrangement links TRBV18 to TRBJ2-2; a weak D match, TRBD1 (6 bases). The germline V and J ends were trimmed by 3 bases and 1 base, with 9 bases remaining between them. Germline values: CDR1 KGHSH, CDR2 LQKENI. The CDR3 sequence is 15 residues long. CDR3 loop: CASSPKGQNTGELFF. In DNA form, the CDR3 reads TGTGCCAGCTCACCTAAGGGACAGAACACCGGGGAGCTGTTTTTT.

This clonotype was seen more than once but under ten times. The V and J genes are TRBV5-1 and TRBJ2-3; 8 positions agree with TRBD1. The CDR3 spans 15 residues. V was pared by 4 bases and J by 4 bases, with 8 bases of the junction left unmatched. CDR1 and CDR2 from the germline V gene are SGHRS and YFSETQ. The CDR3 coding sequence is TGCGCCAGCAGCAACGGACAGGGTGCCGCAGATACGCAGTATTTT. Translating gives CASSNGQGAADTQYF.

The V and J genes are TRBV4-2 and TRBJ2-7; D perhaps matches TRBD1 (5 bases). This CDR3 has 14 amino acids. Per germline, CDR1 LGHNA and CDR2 YNFKEQ. Trimming removed 4 bases from V and 0 bases from J, with 10 bases in between. The CDR3 DNA sequence: TGTGCCAGCAGCCCTTGGCAGGGCTCCTACGAGCAGTACTTC. This gives the protein CASSPWQGSYEQYF.

This clonotype was detected only a few times. V is TRBV30 and J is TRBJ2-5; perhaps D is TRBD1 or TRBD2 (5 bases each). V was cut by 3 bases and J by 7 bases, with 18 bases left in between. Germline V gives CDR1 GTSNPN, CDR2 SVGIG (reference sequence). The CDR3 consists of 14 residues. CDR3 nucleotides: TGTGCCTGGAGAGCCGGGACCATAATTGGGACCCAGTACTTC. Translation gives CAWRAGTIIGTQYF.

The chain is built from TRBV5-1 and TRBJ2-7, with no clear D. Per germline, CDR1 SGHRS and CDR2 YFSETQ. Trimming cost V 2 bases and J 4 bases, with 13 bases left between them. The CDR3 consists of 14 residues. The CDR3 sequence is CASSFRAPRYEQYF. The CDR3 coding sequence is TGCGCCAGCAGCTTCCGGGCCCCCCGGTACGAGCAGTACTTC.

As to this clonotype: One base away lies a much larger clone, so this may be a sequencing read error. The chain has TRBV3-1 and TRBJ2-5; D may be TRBD2 (6 bases). Germline assignment: CDR1 LGHDT and CDR2 YNNKEL (reference sequence). The CDR3 loop spans 19 amino acids. In DNA, the CDR3 is TGTACCAGCAGTTCCGGATCTTCCGGATGGGACTTACTGCAAGAGACCCAGTACTTC. As protein: CTSSSGSSGWDLLQETQYF.

The chain employs TRBV20-1 and TRBJ1-6, with no clear D. The germline V gene has CDR1 DFQATT and CDR2 SNEGSKA (reference sequence). The CDR3 extends over 9 amino acids. V was shortened by 3 bases and J by 13 bases, with 4 bases between the two germline ends. The CDR3 sequence is CSASFPLHF. The CDR3 DNA sequence: TGCAGTGCTAGTTTCCCCCTCCACTTT.